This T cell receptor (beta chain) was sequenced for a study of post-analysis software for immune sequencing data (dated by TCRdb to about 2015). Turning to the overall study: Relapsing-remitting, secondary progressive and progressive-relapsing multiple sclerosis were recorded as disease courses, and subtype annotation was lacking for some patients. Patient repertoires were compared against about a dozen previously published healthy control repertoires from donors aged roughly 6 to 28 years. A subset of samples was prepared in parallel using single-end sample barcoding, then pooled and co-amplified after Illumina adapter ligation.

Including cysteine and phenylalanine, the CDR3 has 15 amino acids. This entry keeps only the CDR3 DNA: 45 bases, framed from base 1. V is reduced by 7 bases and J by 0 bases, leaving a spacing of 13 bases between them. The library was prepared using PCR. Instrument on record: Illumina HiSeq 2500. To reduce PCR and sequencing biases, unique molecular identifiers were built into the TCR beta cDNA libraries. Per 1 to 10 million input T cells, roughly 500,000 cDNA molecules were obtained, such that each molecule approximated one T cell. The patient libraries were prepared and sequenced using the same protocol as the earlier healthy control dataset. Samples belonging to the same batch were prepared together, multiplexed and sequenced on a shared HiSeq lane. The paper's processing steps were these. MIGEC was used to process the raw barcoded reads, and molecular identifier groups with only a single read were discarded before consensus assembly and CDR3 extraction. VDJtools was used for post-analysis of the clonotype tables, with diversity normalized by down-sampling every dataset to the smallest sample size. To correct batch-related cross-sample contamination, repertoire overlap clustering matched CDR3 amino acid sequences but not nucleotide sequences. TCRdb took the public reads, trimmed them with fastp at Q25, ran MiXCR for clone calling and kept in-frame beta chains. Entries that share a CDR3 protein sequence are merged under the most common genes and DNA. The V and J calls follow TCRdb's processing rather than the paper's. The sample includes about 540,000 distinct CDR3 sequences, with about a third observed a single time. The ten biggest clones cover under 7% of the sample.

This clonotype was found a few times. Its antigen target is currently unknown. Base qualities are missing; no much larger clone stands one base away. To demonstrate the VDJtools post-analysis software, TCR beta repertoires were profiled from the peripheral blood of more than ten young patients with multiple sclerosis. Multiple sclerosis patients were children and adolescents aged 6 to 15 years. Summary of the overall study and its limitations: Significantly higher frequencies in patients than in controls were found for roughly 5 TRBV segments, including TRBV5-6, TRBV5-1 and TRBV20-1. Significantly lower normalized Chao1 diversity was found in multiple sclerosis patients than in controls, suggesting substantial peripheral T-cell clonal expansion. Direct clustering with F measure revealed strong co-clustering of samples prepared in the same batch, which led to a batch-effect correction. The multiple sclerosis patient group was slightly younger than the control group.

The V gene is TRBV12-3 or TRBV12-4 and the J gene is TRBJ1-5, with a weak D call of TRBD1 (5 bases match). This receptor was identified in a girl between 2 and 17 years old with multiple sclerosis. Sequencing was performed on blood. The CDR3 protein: CASTPGDYSNQPQHF. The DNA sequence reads TGTGCCAGCACCCCGGGGGACTATAGCAATCAGCCCCAGCATTTT.